This entry features one T cell receptor (beta chain) sequence. Its antigen remains unknown. This specimen comes from a study of cytomegalovirus exposure and HLA in healthy donors. For the study at large: Earlier results showed roughly 110 million unique TCR beta sequences derived from roughly 180 million T cells. Study results and caveats: An Asian-associated ancestry cluster reportedly showed fewer N-insertions than the roughly 670-donor mean in a later analysis. Per published accounts, TCR beta sequences correctly predicted the HLA-A and HLA-B alleles of most subjects.

13 Jbeta primers and 60 Vbeta primers were used for the PCR. Method: immunoSEQ multiplex PCR; TCRdb's copy keeps in-frame clones and lacks some. The data show about 87,000 clones, about 7.6% seen once. This receptor was identified in a man aged 45-60 years in good health and CMV-seronegative. Sequencing was done on a sample of PBMCs.

CDR3 in DNA: TGTGCCAGCAGTGGTACAGGGGTCCAGCCCCAGCATTTT. Amino acid sequence: CASSGTGVQPQHF. The V gene is TRBV25-1, the J gene TRBJ1-5; 7 bases map to TRBD1. Germline values: CDR1 MGHDK, CDR2 SYGVNS. The CDR3 extends over 13 amino acids. J gave up 7 bases and V 4 bases, and 4 bases lay outside the gene matches.